The 28 T cell receptor beta chains in this list originate from one sample, sequenced in a study of blood T cell repertoires in COVID-19. Assay used: immunoSEQ multiplex PCR; TCRdb lists only in-frame clones, some missing. The data hold roughly 250,000 clones, with 75% to 95% observed a single time. Sequencing was performed on PBMCs or T cells enriched from blood (not recorded which). These receptors were collected from a woman under 30 who had recovered from COVID-19.

The rearrangement uses TRBV5-4 and TRBJ2-7; D is possibly TRBD2 (6 bases). From germline, CDR1 is SGHNT and CDR2 YYREEE (reference sequence). The V gene lost 2 bases and the J gene lost 4 bases, with 13 bases spanning the gap. This CDR3 has 14 amino acids. The CDR3 spells CASSFGRGLYEQYF. The CDR3 DNA sequence: TGTGCCAGCAGCTTCGGTCGGGGGTTATACGAGCAGTACTTC.

The chain has TRBV7-9 and TRBJ2-3, with D uncertain. Germline CDR1 and CDR2: SEHNR and FQNEAQ (reference sequence). V was clipped by 5 bases and J by 4 bases, with 10 bases between them. CDR3 size: 13 residues. The CDR3 coding sequence is TGTGCCAGCAGCCCCCCCGTCTCAGATACGCAGTATTTT. Translated, it gives CASSPPVSDTQYF.

V and J are TRBV10-3 and TRBJ2-3, with D perhaps TRBD2 (7 bases). Trimming stripped 5 bases from V and 4 bases from J, with 13 bases between. Germline CDR1 is ENHRY and CDR2 is SYGVKD. CDR3 length: 14 amino acids. CDR3 nucleotides: TGTGCCATCAGTCGCGGGGGCGGCCCAGATACGCAGTATTTT. Protein sequence: CAISRGGGPDTQYF.

The chain links TRBV4-3 to TRBJ1-5; no definite D call. Germline lookup yields CDR1 LGHNA and CDR2 YSLEER. The CDR3 has 15 amino acids. The germline V and J ends were trimmed by 3 bases and 4 bases, with 13 bases remaining between them. The CDR3 sequence is CASSHPVGGNQPQHF. The CDR3 region has the DNA TGCGCCAGCAGCCATCCGGTGGGAGGGAATCAGCCCCAGCATTTT.

The rearrangement uses TRBV24-1 and TRBJ1-1; 7 nucleotides line up with TRBD1. The CDR3 covers 13 residues. Trimming removed 7 bases from V and 5 bases from J; junction bases left unmatched: 6. Germline V gene sequence: CDR1 KGHDR, CDR2 SFDVKD. CDR3 loop: CATRRGHDTEAFF. The CDR3 DNA follows: TGTGCCACCAGGAGGGGGCATGATACTGAAGCTTTCTTT.

The chain is built from TRBV4-2 and TRBJ2-7, with 10 bases that match TRBD1. Germline values: CDR1 LGHNA, CDR2 YNFKEQ. CDR3 length: 16 amino acids. Germline trimming cut 1 base from V and 4 bases from J; bases unmatched to any gene: 7. CDR3 sequence (DNA): TGTGCCAGCAGCCAAGCCGAAAGACAGGGGGCTTACGAGCAGTACTTC. This encodes CASSQAERQGAYEQYF.

This chain uses TRBV24-1 with TRBJ1-2; TRBD1 might be the D (5 bases). The germline CDR1 and CDR2 sequences are KGHDR and SFDVKD. There are 13 residues in the CDR3. The V gene lost 4 bases and the J gene lost 8 bases, with 13 bases spanning the gap. The CDR3 DNA reads TGTGCCACCAGTGACCCAGGGAGGAGAGGCTACACCTTC. It translates to CATSDPGRRGYTF.

The gene calls are TRBV5-4 and TRBJ2-3, with 12 bases identical to TRBD2. This CDR3 is 16 amino acids long. V shed 1 base and J 4 bases; nucleotides not matched to a gene: 4. The germline V gene encodes CDR1 SGHNT and CDR2 YYREEE (reference sequence). The CDR3 loop is CASSLPTSGGADTQYF. The DNA for the CDR3 is TGTGCCAGCAGCTTGCCGACTAGCGGGGGAGCAGATACGCAGTATTTT.

CDR3 in DNA: TGTGCCAGCAGTTACCGGACGAGGGGGACCCTCCACTTT. Its translation is CASSYRTRGTLHF. The genes are TRBV6-5 and TRBJ1-6; a possible D gene is TRBD1 (6 bases). The CDR3 is 13 residues long. CDR1 MNHEY and CDR2 SVGAGI come from the germline V gene. V gave up 2 bases and J gave up 14 bases, with 13 bases separating them.

This clone was counted a single time. The rearrangement uses TRBV11-2 and TRBJ2-5; D gene uncertain. The V and J ends lost 2 bases and 6 bases respectively, with 7 bases between them. From germline, CDR1 is SGHAT and CDR2 FQNNGV. The CDR3 is 12 residues long. CDR3 protein: CASSLYFQTQYF. As DNA, the CDR3 is TGTGCCAGCAGCTTATACTTCCAGACCCAGTACTTC.

V usage is TRBV19 and J usage is TRBJ1-3, with D perhaps matching TRBD1 (5 bases). The CDR3 is 14 residues long. Germline V CDR1 and CDR2: LNHDA, SQIVND (reference sequence). Trimming removed 10 bases at V and 0 bases at J, with 13 bases between. CDR3 residues: CATRGGLSGNTIYF. The CDR3 DNA follows: TGTGCCACCCGGGGGGGTCTCTCTGGAAACACCATATATTTT.

The chain combines TRBV19 with TRBJ2-7, with 8 bases aligning to TRBD1. The V gene's germline CDR1 is LNHDA and CDR2 SQIVND (reference sequence). After removal of 6 bases from V and 7 bases from J, the junction contained 14 bases not matched to a gene. CDR3 length: 15 amino acids. This chain's CDR3 is CASRATGAAEYEQYF. CDR3 nucleotides: TGTGCCAGTAGGGCGACAGGGGCGGCGGAATATGAGCAGTACTTC.

The chain is built from TRBV10-3 and TRBJ2-7; possible D gene TRBD1, 6 bases. The CDR3 has 15 residues. Trimming took off 4 bases at V and 0 bases at J, with 13 bases between the two ends. CDR1 and CDR2 from the germline V gene are ENHRY and SYGVKD. As DNA, the CDR3 is TGTGCCATCAGTGGAGGTGGGGACACCTCCTACGAGCAGTACTTC. Translated, it gives CAISGGGDTSYEQYF.

The chain uses TRBV5-1 and TRBJ2-1; D perhaps matches TRBD2 (6 bases). Looked up from germline, CDR1 is SGHRS and CDR2 is YFSETQ. Trimming stripped 1 base from V and 8 bases from J, with 25 bases between. The length of the CDR3 is 18 residues. CDR3 loop: CASSLLGGAGVRGDEQFF. In nucleotides, the CDR3 is TGCGCCAGCAGCTTGTTGGGGGGAGCGGGCGTAAGAGGCGATGAGCAGTTCTTC. Drawing the rest from reference TRBV5-1 and TRBJ2-1, the complete variable domain is KAGVTQTPRYLIKTRGQQVTLSCSPISGHRSVSWYQQTPGQGLQFLFEYFSETQRNKGNFPGRFSGRQFSNSRSEMNVSTLELGDSALYLCASSLLGGAGVRGDEQFFGPGTRLTVL.

This clone was detected once. V and J are TRBV30 and TRBJ2-7, with 9 positions matching TRBD2. Germline V gives CDR1 GTSNPN, CDR2 SVGIG (reference sequence). The J segment lost 2 bases and the V segment lost 7 bases, leaving 12 bases of the junction unmatched. The CDR3 spans 15 residues. CDR3 residues: CASTPSREGPYEQYF. The DNA for the CDR3 is TGTGCCTCCACCCCCTCGCGGGAGGGCCCCTACGAGCAGTACTTC.

V and J are TRBV24-1 and TRBJ2-7; D gene uncertain. V was trimmed by 0 bases and J by 2 bases, leaving 10 bases between them. CDR1 KGHDR and CDR2 SFDVKD come from the germline V gene. This CDR3 has 15 amino acids. The chain's CDR3 is CATSDLWQYPYEQYF. CDR3 in DNA: TGTGCCACCAGTGATTTGTGGCAGTACCCCTACGAGCAGTACTTC.

The chain joins TRBV5-1 to TRBJ1-2; D gene unclear. Germline values: CDR1 SGHRS, CDR2 YFSETQ. The CDR3 loop spans 13 amino acids. The V end lost 3 bases, the J end lost 4 bases, and 10 bases lay between the germline ends. The DNA of the CDR3 is TGCGCCAGCAGCTCGCGGGGTTTCTATGGCTACACCTTC. Its protein is CASSSRGFYGYTF.

The chain is built from TRBV5-4 and TRBJ2-5, with 7 bases lining up with TRBD1. The CDR3 loop spans 13 amino acids. Germline CDR1 is SGHNT and CDR2 is YYREEE (reference sequence). The J segment lost 6 bases and the V segment lost 0 bases, leaving 2 bases of the junction unmatched. CDR3 region: CASSLGQGQTQYF. CDR3 nucleotide sequence: TGTGCCAGCAGCTTGGGACAGGGCCAGACCCAGTACTTC.

The sample holds one count of this clone. The chain joins TRBV28 to TRBJ1-1; 12 positions match TRBD1. There are 16 residues in the CDR3. With V trimmed by 7 bases and J by 6 bases, 12 bases remained unmatched. Germline V CDR1 and CDR2: MDHEN, SYDVKM. The CDR3, as DNA: TGTGCCAGCACCAGGATCCGGGACAGGGGGCTTCCTGAAGCTTTCTTT. Translation gives CASTRIRDRGLPEAFF.

The J gene is TRBJ1-2, the V gene TRBV7-3; possibly TRBD1 for D (6 bases). The CDR3 covers 14 residues. The V and J ends lost 6 bases and 4 bases respectively, with 15 bases between them. The V gene's germline CDR1 is SGHTA and CDR2 FQGTGA. This chain's CDR3 is CASSPETGSYGYTF. The CDR3 coding sequence is TGTGCCAGCAGTCCTGAAACAGGGTCCTATGGCTACACCTTC. The whole variable domain, filled in from reference TRBV7-3 and TRBJ1-2, reads GAGVSQTPSNKVTEKGKYVELRCDPISGHTALYWYRQSLGQGPEFLIYFQGTGAADDSGLPNDRFFAVRPEGSVSTLKIQRTERGDSAVYLCASSPETGSYGYTFGSGTRLTVV.

This chain connects TRBV2 to TRBJ1-4; D possibly corresponds to TRBD1 (6 bases). Per the germline V gene, CDR1 is SNHLY and CDR2 is FYNNEI. Trimming left V 4 bases short and J 4 bases short, with 10 bases between. The CDR3 extends over 14 amino acids. CDR3 nucleotides: TGTGCCAGCAGTGGTGACAGGTATAATGAAAAACTGTTTTTT. Amino acids: CASSGDRYNEKLFF.

The gene calls are TRBV7-8 and TRBJ1-1, with TRBD1 matching over 10 bases. This CDR3 is built from 16 residues. CDR1 and CDR2 (germline): SGHVS, FQNEAQ. Trimming cost V 1 base and J 10 bases; bases outside gene matches: 12. The CDR3 sequence is CASSLGVTTGGPAAFF. CDR3 nucleotides: TGTGCCAGCAGCTTAGGCGTTACGACAGGGGGCCCCGCAGCTTTCTTT.

The chain joins TRBV13 to TRBJ1-3; possible D gene TRBD1, 5 bases. V was clipped by 5 bases and J by 0 bases, with 8 bases between them. The germline V gene encodes CDR1 PRHDT and CDR2 FYEKMQ (reference sequence). CDR3 length equals 14 residues. The CDR3 spells CASSGGFSGNTIYF. CDR3 DNA: TGTGCCAGCAGCGGGGGGTTCTCTGGAAACACCATATATTTT.

The genes are TRBV19 and TRBJ1-4; TRBD1 matches at 10 bases. CDR1 and CDR2 from the germline V gene are LNHDA and SQIVND (reference sequence). The junction had 6 bases not matched to a gene; V was cut back by 9 bases and J by 5 bases. This CDR3 region has 14 residues. DNA for the CDR3: TGTGCCAGCAAGACAGGGGGCTCGAATGAAAAACTGTTTTTT. This codes for CASKTGGSNEKLFF.

The V call is TRBV3-1 (or the pseudogene TRBV3-2), the J call TRBJ2-2; TRBD2 matches at 11 bases. The germline CDR1 and CDR2 sequences are LGHDT and YNNKEL (reference sequence). The ends lost 6 bases at V and 4 bases at J; junction bases unmatched: 7. The CDR3 extends over 16 amino acids. The DNA of the CDR3 is TGTGCCAGCAGGATTAGCGGGGGGGCCGGCACCGGGGAGCTGTTTTTT. Its protein product is CASRISGGAGTGELFF.

The V gene is TRBV18, the J gene TRBJ2-7; the match to TRBD2 covers 8 bases. The V gene end was trimmed by 3 bases and the J gene end by 2 bases; junction bases not matched to a gene: 6. There are 15 residues in the CDR3. Germline loops: CDR1 KGHSH, CDR2 LQKENI. The CDR3 DNA is TGTGCCAGCTCACCTTATCGCGGGGGGCCCTACGAGCAGTACTTC. Translation gives CASSPYRGGPYEQYF.

The chain carries TRBV9 and TRBJ2-7, with a tentative D call TRBD1 (8 bases). Trimming removed 2 bases at V and 4 bases at J, with 13 bases between. The germline V gene encodes CDR1 SGDLS and CDR2 YYNGEE. This CDR3 has 14 residues. This chain's CDR3 is CASSVGQGGYEQYF. The CDR3 DNA reads as TGTGCCAGCAGCGTCGGACAGGGAGGGTACGAGCAGTACTTC.

The chain uses TRBV18 and TRBJ1-3; D is uncertain. The germline V and J ends were trimmed by 3 bases and 4 bases, with 10 bases remaining between them. The germline V gene encodes CDR1 KGHSH and CDR2 LQKENI. This CDR3 contains 14 residues. CDR3 protein: CASSPTMGGNTIYF. CDR3 bases: TGTGCCAGCTCACCTACAATGGGCGGAAACACCATATATTTT.